This T cell receptor beta chain was recorded in a study of cytomegalovirus exposure and HLA in healthy donors. A multiplex PCR was run with 60 Vbeta primers and 13 Jbeta primers. Profiling relied on immunoSEQ multiplex PCR, and the TCRdb table lists in-frame clones only, not all of them. The table lists 70,000 to 80,000 clones, less than 80% of them singletons. Germline-derived CDR1 and CDR2 are MDHEN and SYDVKM. V was pared by 6 bases and J by 0 bases, with 10 bases of the junction left unmatched. The CDR3 totals 17 residues. V usage is TRBV28 and J usage is TRBJ1-3; 8 bases match TRBD1. The material sequenced was PBMCs. This clonotype was obtained from a woman between 35 and 50 years old in good health and CMV-seropositive. CDR3 amino acids: CASSQTGTGPSGNTIYF. The DNA of the CDR3 is TGTGCCAGCAGCCAGACCGGGACAGGACCCTCTGGAAACACCATATATTTT.